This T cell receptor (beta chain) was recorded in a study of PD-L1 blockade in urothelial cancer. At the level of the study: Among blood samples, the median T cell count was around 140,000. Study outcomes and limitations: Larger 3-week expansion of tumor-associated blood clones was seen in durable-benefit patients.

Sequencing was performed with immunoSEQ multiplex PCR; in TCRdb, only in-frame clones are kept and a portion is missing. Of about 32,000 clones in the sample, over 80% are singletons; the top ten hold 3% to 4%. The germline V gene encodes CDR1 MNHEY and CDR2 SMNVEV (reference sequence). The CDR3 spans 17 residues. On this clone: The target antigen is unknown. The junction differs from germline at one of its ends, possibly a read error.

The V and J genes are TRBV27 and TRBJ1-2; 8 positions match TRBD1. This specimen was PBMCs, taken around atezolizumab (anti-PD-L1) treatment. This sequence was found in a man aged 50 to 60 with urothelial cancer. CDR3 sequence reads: CASSLSRTGTANYGYTF. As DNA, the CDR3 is TGTGCCAGCAGTCTATCTCGGACAGGGACGGCTAACTATGGCTACACCTTC.